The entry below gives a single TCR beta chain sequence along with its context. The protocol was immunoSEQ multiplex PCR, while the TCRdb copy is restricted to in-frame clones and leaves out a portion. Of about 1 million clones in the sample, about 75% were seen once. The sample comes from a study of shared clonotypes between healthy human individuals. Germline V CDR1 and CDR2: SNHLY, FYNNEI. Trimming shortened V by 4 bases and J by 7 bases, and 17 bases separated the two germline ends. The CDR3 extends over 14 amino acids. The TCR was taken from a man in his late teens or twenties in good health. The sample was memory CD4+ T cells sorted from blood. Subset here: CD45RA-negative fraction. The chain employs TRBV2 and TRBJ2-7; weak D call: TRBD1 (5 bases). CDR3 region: CASSAILGVGEQYF. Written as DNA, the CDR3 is TGTGCCAGCAGTGCCATTTTAGGGGTCGGGGAGCAGTACTTC.